Included here is one T cell receptor (beta chain) sequence, with context. The antigen is undetermined. Mismatch with germline at one junction end may stem from a read error. Germline V CDR1 and CDR2: MNHEY, SMNVEV (reference sequence). The CDR3 extends over 13 amino acids. This record comes from a study of molecular identifiers for immune sequencing clone quantification. Previously described methods and listed TCR primers were employed for the bulk TCR libraries. TCRdb re-analysed the PCR reads in MiXCR, keeping a single row per CDR3 protein. The sample has approximately 500,000 distinct CDR3 sequences; 25% are singletons. Study-wide results and caveats: Effector cells kept over 99% of their molecules in clones above 20 RNA copies, while naive cells kept under 1% there.

This clonotype was sampled from a human donor in good health. Some libraries in this study had Jurkat cell RNA spiked in. The sequencing sample was made of naive CD8+ T cells from blood, with Jurkat cell RNA spiked in. This sample's subset: FACS-sorted CD8+CD4-CCR7+CD45RA+ naive T cells. The V call is TRBV27, the J call TRBJ2-1; D is undetermined. The CDR3 spells CANSPQTESEQFF. The CDR3 bases are TGTGCCAACAGTCCCCAGACCGAGAGTGAGCAGTTCTTC.